This entry lists 9 T cell receptor beta chains sequenced from one sample in a study of blood T cell repertoires in COVID-19. This table comes from immunoSEQ multiplex PCR, and its TCRdb copy is limited to in-frame clones, with some not included. The sample holds 250,000 or so clones, approximately 83% seen once. The sequenced sample consisted of peripheral blood. These receptors all come from a man of 80 years or more with acute or convalescent COVID-19.

V is TRBV12-3 or TRBV12-4 and J is TRBJ2-7; D gene unclear. The CDR3 has 13 residues. V lost 3 bases and J lost 3, with 9 bases in between. CDR3 sequence (DNA): TGTGCCAGCAGTTTGCGCATCGACTACGAGCAGTACTTC. Amino acids: CASSLRIDYEQYF.

The chain recombines TRBV3-1 (or the pseudogene TRBV3-2) with TRBJ1-2, with 7 nucleotides matching TRBD1. Germline CDR1 LGHDT, CDR2 YNNKEL (reference sequence). V lost 2 bases, J lost 5 bases, and 2 bases stayed unmatched. There are 13 residues in the CDR3. CDR3 in DNA: TGTGCCAGCAGCCAACCGGGACAGTATGGCTACACCTTC. Its translation: CASSQPGQYGYTF.

V usage is TRBV6-2 or TRBV6-3 and J usage is TRBJ2-3; 7 positions match TRBD2. In germline, CDR1 is MNHEY, CDR2 SVGEGT. V gave up 0 bases and J gave up 6 bases; unmatched junction bases: 9. The CDR3 is made up of 16 amino acids. The CDR3, as DNA: TGTGCCAGCAGTTACTCGTTGCGGGGGTTGAGGGATACGCAGTATTTT. Amino acid sequence: CASSYSLRGLRDTQYF.

The chain recombines TRBV5-1 with TRBJ2-7, with D perhaps matching TRBD2 (6 bases). The length of the CDR3 is 12 residues. Germline V CDR1 and CDR2: SGHRS, YFSETQ. V lost 4 bases to trimming and J lost 6 bases, with 11 bases between them. CDR3: CASSKDYGEQYF. The CDR3 nucleotides read TGCGCCAGCAGCAAGGACTACGGCGAGCAGTACTTC.

The chain has TRBV30 and TRBJ1-3, with D perhaps matching TRBD1 (6 bases). CDR3 size: 13 residues. Germline lookup yields CDR1 GTSNPN and CDR2 SVGIG (reference sequence). V dropped 5 bases and J dropped 16 bases, with 24 bases sitting between them. The CDR3, as DNA: TGTGCCTGGGGCATCACCTTACAGGGCCCAGATTATTTT. Its translation is CAWGITLQGPDYF.

The chain joins TRBV2 to TRBJ2-5; 7 bases fit TRBD1. The CDR3 consists of 14 residues. Trimming cost V 3 bases and J 5 bases; bases outside gene matches: 6. In germline, CDR1 is SNHLY, CDR2 FYNNEI. The CDR3 bases are TGTGCCAGCAGTGACGGGACAGATGAGGAGACCCAGTACTTC. Translation: CASSDGTDEETQYF.

The chain couples TRBV7-2 to TRBJ2-3, with D uncertain. V lost 2 bases and J 0 bases, leaving 12 bases between the germline ends. CDR1 and CDR2 from the germline V gene are SGHTA and FQGNSA. The CDR3 is made up of 16 amino acids. This CDR3 reads CASSLHPPTSTDTQYF. The DNA of the CDR3 is TGTGCCAGCAGCTTACACCCGCCTACTAGCACAGATACGCAGTATTTT.

This clone was seen once. V is TRBV27 and J is TRBJ1-1; 7 bases fit TRBD1. The CDR3 spans 12 residues. Germline V gene data show CDR1 as MNHEY and CDR2 as SMNVEV (reference sequence). With V trimmed by 2 bases and J by 7 bases, 1 base remained unmatched. The CDR3 DNA reads TGTGCCAGCAGTTTAAGGGGGCGTGAAGCTTTCTTT. This codes for CASSLRGREAFF.

This clone was seen once. The chain recombines TRBV5-1 with TRBJ2-7; 11 positions agree with TRBD2. The CDR3 covers 15 residues. V gave up 2 bases and J gave up 6 bases; unmatched junction bases: 7. Per the germline V gene, CDR1 is SGHRS and CDR2 is YFSETQ. CDR3 nucleotides: TGCGCCAGCAGCTTCGTCCAAGGACTAGCGGGCGAGCAGTACTTC. Translating gives CASSFVQGLAGEQYF.